This T cell receptor (beta chain) was documented in a study of T cell changes during pregnancy in multiple sclerosis. Libraries were prepared by immunoSEQ multiplex PCR; TCRdb keeps only in-frame clonotypes and omits some of them. The sample has some 36,000 clones, approximately 91% seen once. This CDR3 is 14 amino acids long. Between the trimmed V and J ends, which lost 1 base and 4 bases, there was a span of 8 bases. Germline CDR1 reads LNHNV; CDR2 reads YYDKDF (reference sequence). This specimen consisted of peripheral blood, obtained in the second trimester of pregnancy. V usage is TRBV15 and J usage is TRBJ1-3; D is uncertain. The sequence came from a female donor in good health, enrolled as a control in a pregnancy study. The CDR3 DNA is TGTGCCACCAGCAGAGCATCGGGAGGAAACACCATATATTTT. This sequence encodes CATSRASGGNTIYF.